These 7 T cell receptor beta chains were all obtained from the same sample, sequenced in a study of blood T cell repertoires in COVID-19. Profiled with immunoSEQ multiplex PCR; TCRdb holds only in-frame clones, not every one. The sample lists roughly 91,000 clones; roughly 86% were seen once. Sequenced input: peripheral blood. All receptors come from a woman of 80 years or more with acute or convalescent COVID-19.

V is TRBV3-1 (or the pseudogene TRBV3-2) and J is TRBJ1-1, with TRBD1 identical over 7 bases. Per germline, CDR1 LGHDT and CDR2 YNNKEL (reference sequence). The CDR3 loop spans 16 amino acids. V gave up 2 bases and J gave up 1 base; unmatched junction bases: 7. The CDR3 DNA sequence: TGTGCCAGCAGCCAACTCACCGGGACAGCGAACACTGAAGCTTTCTTT. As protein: CASSQLTGTANTEAFF.

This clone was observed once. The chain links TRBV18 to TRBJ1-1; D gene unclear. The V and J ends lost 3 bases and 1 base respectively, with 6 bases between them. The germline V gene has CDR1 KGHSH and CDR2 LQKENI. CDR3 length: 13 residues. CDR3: CASSPRANTEAFF. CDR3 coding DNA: TGTGCCAGCTCACCGCGGGCGAACACTGAAGCTTTCTTT.

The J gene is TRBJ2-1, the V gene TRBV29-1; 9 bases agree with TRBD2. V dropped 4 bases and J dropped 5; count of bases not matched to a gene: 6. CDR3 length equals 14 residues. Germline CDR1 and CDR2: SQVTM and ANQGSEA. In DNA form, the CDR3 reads TGCAGCGTTGGTCAGCGGGAGGATAACAATGAGCAGTTCTTC. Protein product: CSVGQREDNNEQFF.

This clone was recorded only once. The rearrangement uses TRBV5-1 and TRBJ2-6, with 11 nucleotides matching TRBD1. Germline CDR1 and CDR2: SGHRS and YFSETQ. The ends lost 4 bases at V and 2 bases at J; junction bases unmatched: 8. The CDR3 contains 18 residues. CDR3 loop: CASSVPGTGGTGANVLTF. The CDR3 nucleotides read TGCGCCAGCAGCGTTCCCGGGACAGGGGGGACTGGGGCCAACGTCCTGACTTTC.

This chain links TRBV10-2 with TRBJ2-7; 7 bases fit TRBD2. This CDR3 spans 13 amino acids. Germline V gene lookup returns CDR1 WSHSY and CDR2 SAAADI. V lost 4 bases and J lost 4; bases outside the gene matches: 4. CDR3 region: CASSAASGYEQYF. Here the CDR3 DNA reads TGCGCCAGCAGTGCGGCTAGCGGATACGAGCAGTACTTC.

The CDR3, as DNA: TGTGCCAGCAGCTTAAGCGACTGGAATGAAAAACTGTTTTTT. It translates to CASSLSDWNEKLFF. The chain is built from TRBV7-2 and TRBJ1-4; D unclear. V was cut by 2 bases and J by 5 bases, with 9 bases left in between. The V gene's germline CDR1 is SGHTA and CDR2 FQGNSA. The CDR3 loop spans 14 amino acids. The full variable domain, rest sourced from reference TRBV7-2 and TRBJ1-4, is GAGVSQSPSNKVTEKGKDVELRCDPISGHTALYWYRQSLGQGLEFLIYFQGNSAPDKSGLPSDRFSAERTGGSVSTLTIQRTQQEDSAVYLCASSLSDWNEKLFFGSGTQLSVL.

The CDR3 DNA reads TGTGCCAGCAGCGTCGGGGGGCTGAGGACTGAAGCTTTCTTT. Its protein product is CASSVGGLRTEAFF. The chain has TRBV6-5 and TRBJ1-1, with D tentatively TRBD1 (6 bases). This CDR3 region has 14 residues. Trimming removed 6 bases at V and 5 bases at J, with 16 bases between. Germline lookup yields CDR1 MNHEY and CDR2 SVGAGI.